These 18 T cell receptor beta chains came from one sample sequenced in a study of blood T cell repertoires in COVID-19. Sequencing was performed with immunoSEQ multiplex PCR; in TCRdb, only in-frame clones are kept and a portion is missing. The sample shows tens of thousands of clones, just under 85% of them seen only once. The sequenced material came from peripheral blood. The receptors come from a human donor in a cohort sampled during active COVID-19.

The J gene is TRBJ2-3, the V gene TRBV18; 8 nucleotides agree with TRBD2. V lost 4 bases to trimming and J lost 0 bases; unmatched junction nucleotides: 3. Germline V CDR1 and CDR2: KGHSH, LQKENI. The CDR3 is 15 residues long. The CDR3 DNA follows: TGTGCCAGCTCACTTAGCGGGGCTAGCACAGATACGCAGTATTTT. Amino acids: CASSLSGASTDTQYF.

V is TRBV6-5 and J is TRBJ2-7; 11 bases map to TRBD2. Losses at the gene ends were 8 bases for V and 4 bases for J; bases not matched to a gene: 7. This CDR3 spans 14 amino acids. CDR1 is MNHEY, CDR2 SVGAGI, per germline. The CDR3 coding sequence is TGTGCCAGCGAGAGTAGCGGGGGGGGTTACGAGCAGTACTTC. Amino acid sequence: CASESSGGGYEQYF.

The J gene is TRBJ1-1, the V gene TRBV3-1 (or the pseudogene TRBV3-2), with 7 bases lining up with TRBD1. CDR3 length: 14 residues. V lost 7 bases and J lost 5; bases outside the gene matches: 10. Germline assignment: CDR1 LGHDT and CDR2 YNNKEL (reference sequence). This CDR3 reads CASIARDSDTEAFF. CDR3 sequence (DNA): TGTGCCAGCATCGCCCGGGACAGCGATACTGAAGCTTTCTTT.

V is TRBV28 and J is TRBJ1-4; 7 nucleotides agree with TRBD1. The CDR3 is 14 residues long. V shed 0 bases and J 5 bases; nucleotides not matched to a gene: 0. Germline V gene data show CDR1 as MDHEN and CDR2 as SYDVKM. Written as DNA, the CDR3 is TGTGCCAGCAGTTTATGGACAGGGAATGAAAAACTGTTTTTT. Protein product: CASSLWTGNEKLFF.

On this clone: The junction departs from the called germline gene at one end, perhaps through a read error. V usage is TRBV2 and J usage is TRBJ2-7, with D possibly TRBD1 on 6 matching bases. This CDR3 contains 13 residues. Per the germline V gene, CDR1 is SNHLY and CDR2 is FYNNEI. CDR3 sequence reads: CTSIGGNSYEQYF. CDR3 sequence (DNA): TGTACCAGCATAGGGGGTAACTCCTACGAGCAGTACTTC.

The chain combines TRBV14 with TRBJ2-2, with D hard to call. The CDR3 extends over 16 amino acids. V lost 4 bases and J lost 4, with 16 bases in between. Germline lookup yields CDR1 SGHDN and CDR2 FVKESK. CDR3: CASSRPQNVGTGELFF. DNA for the CDR3: TGTGCCAGCAGCCGCCCTCAAAACGTCGGCACCGGGGAGCTGTTTTTT.

This clone is labeled medium-sized. This rearrangement joins TRBV6-2 or TRBV6-3 to TRBJ2-3; D gene ambiguous. V lost 5 bases and J lost 5, with 11 bases in between. The CDR3 is 13 residues long. Germline V gene sequence: CDR1 MNHEY, CDR2 SVGEGT. CDR3 region: CASSVLERDTQYF. The DNA of the CDR3 is TGTGCCAGCAGTGTTCTAGAAAGAGATACGCAGTATTTT.

This chain joins TRBV7-9 and TRBJ1-5, with 7 bases that match TRBD1. The CDR3 is made up of 15 amino acids. Per germline, CDR1 SEHNR and CDR2 FQNEAQ (reference sequence). Losses at the gene ends were 3 bases for V and 1 base for J; bases not matched to a gene: 3. CDR3 bases: TGTGCCAGCAGCTTGACACAGGGGAGCAATCAGCCCCAGCATTTT. Translation: CASSLTQGSNQPQHF. The entire variable domain, with the rest obtained from reference TRBV7-9 and TRBJ1-5, is as follows: DTGVSQNPRHKITKRGQNVTFRCDPISEHNRLYWYRQTLGQGPEFLTYFQNEAQLEKSRLLSDRFSAERPKGSFSTLEIQRTEQGDSAMYLCASSLTQGSNQPQHFGDGTRLSIL.

This chain links TRBV7-9 with TRBJ1-4, with TRBD1 as a possible D gene (6 bases). V lost 1 base and J lost 5, with 11 bases in between. Germline V gene lookup returns CDR1 SEHNR and CDR2 FQNEAQ (reference sequence). The CDR3 runs to 15 residues. For the CDR3, the DNA is TGTGCCAGCAGCTTAGTTCAGGGGTCAAATGAAAAACTGTTTTTT. As protein: CASSLVQGSNEKLFF. Complete variable domain (other parts from reference TRBV7-9 and TRBJ1-4): DTGVSQNPRHKITKRGQNVTFRCDPISEHNRLYWYRQTLGQGPEFLTYFQNEAQLEKSRLLSDRFSAERPKGSFSTLEIQRTEQGDSAMYLCASSLVQGSNEKLFFGSGTQLSVL.

This clone showed up just a few times. The genes are TRBV9 and TRBJ1-2; 7 nucleotides match TRBD1. The CDR3 contains 15 residues. The germline gives CDR1 SGDLS, CDR2 YYNGEE. V shed 4 bases, J shed 0 bases, and the junction held 6 bases outside the gene matches. CDR3 bases: TGTGCCAGCAGCCCCGGGACAGCAGCTAACTATGGCTACACCTTC. It encodes CASSPGTAANYGYTF.

V gene TRBV21-1 combines with J gene TRBJ1-1; the DNA was not compared with TRBD1, the D call given in the table. TRBV21-1 is described as a pseudogene. The CDR3 is 12 residues long. CDR3 nucleotides: TGTGCCAGCAGCCCACACAGGTTTGAAGCTTTCTTT. As protein: CASSPHRFEAFF.

This chain connects TRBV5-8 to TRBJ1-4; 8 bases agree with TRBD1. The CDR3 runs to 16 residues. V was clipped by 2 bases and J by 2 bases; unmatched bases: 5. Per germline, CDR1 SGHTS and CDR2 YDEGEE. CDR3 sequence reads: CASSLGQGATNEKLFF. CDR3 nucleotides: TGTGCCAGCAGCTTAGGGCAGGGGGCGACTAATGAAAAACTGTTTTTT.

This chain uses TRBV28 with TRBJ1-2; D possibly corresponds to TRBD1 (6 bases). The CDR3 contains 14 residues. Trimming left V 6 bases short and J 6 bases short, with 17 bases between. Germline CDR1 is MDHEN and CDR2 is SYDVKM. Written as DNA, the CDR3 is TGTGCCAGCAGCCAAACCAGGGGTAGGCATGGCTACACCTTC. Encoded protein: CASSQTRGRHGYTF.

This sequence joins TRBV7-2 and TRBJ2-3; D possibly corresponds to TRBD2 (5 bases). This CDR3 is 12 amino acids long. Germline V CDR1 and CDR2: SGHTA, FQGNSA. The ends were cut back, 5 bases at V and 6 bases at J, with 9 bases in the middle. The CDR3 nucleotides read TGTGCCAGCAGCCAAGGCGGGGATACGCAGTATTTT. It is translated as CASSQGGDTQYF.

This chain joins TRBV19 and TRBJ2-3; 13 bases agree with TRBD2. CDR3 length: 17 residues. Trimming removed 2 bases from V and 2 bases from J; junction bases left unmatched: 4. Germline V gene sequence: CDR1 LNHDA, CDR2 SQIVND (reference sequence). Here the CDR3 DNA reads TGTGCCAGTAGTATACGGACTAGCGGGGGTATCACAGATACGCAGTATTTT. The encoded protein is CASSIRTSGGITDTQYF. Together with reference TRBV19 and TRBJ2-3, the CDR3 gives the full variable domain: DGGITQSPKYLFRKEGQNVTLSCEQNLNHDAMYWYRQDPGQGLRLIYYSQIVNDFQKGDIAEGYSVSREKKESFPLTVTSAQKNPTAFYLCASSIRTSGGITDTQYFGPGTRLTVL.

The chain uses TRBV5-4 and TRBJ1-6; tentatively, D is TRBD1 (6 bases). The germline V gene encodes CDR1 SGHNT and CDR2 YYREEE (reference sequence). This CDR3 region has 15 residues. The V and J ends lost 2 bases and 10 bases respectively, with 16 bases between them. Here the CDR3 reads CASSLGRQGSSPLHF. The CDR3, as DNA: TGTGCCAGCAGCTTAGGTAGGCAGGGGAGCTCACCCCTCCACTTT.

The chain is built from TRBV28 and TRBJ1-1, with D hard to call. The ends were cut back, 6 bases at V and 1 base at J, with 12 bases in the middle. CDR1 and CDR2 from the germline V gene are MDHEN and SYDVKM. This CDR3 has 14 amino acids. The CDR3 here is CASRGGWGNTEAFF. The CDR3 DNA reads TGTGCCAGCAGGGGAGGGTGGGGGAACACTGAAGCTTTCTTT.

The table lists this clone with a few counts. V usage is TRBV5-1 and J usage is TRBJ2-7; possibly TRBD2 for D (6 bases). In germline, CDR1 is SGHRS, CDR2 YFSETQ. The V and J ends lost 4 bases and 1 base respectively, with 18 bases between them. This CDR3 has 16 residues. This chain's CDR3 is CASSRTGARTSYEQYF. In nucleotides, the CDR3 is TGCGCCAGCAGCCGCACGGGAGCCCGTACTTCCTACGAGCAGTACTTC.